This T cell receptor beta chain stems from a study of vaccination effects on CD4 cells after COVID-19. Germline lookup yields CDR1 SGHVS and CDR2 FQNEAQ. With 1 base clipped from V and 8 bases from J, the junction kept 6 bases outside the gene matches. This CDR3 region has 14 residues. Assay: immunoSEQ multiplex PCR; the TCRdb copy retains only in-frame clones and omits some. The table lists tens of thousands of clones, around 77% of them singletons, with 2.5% to 3% in the top ten. Concerning this clone: What it binds is not known.

Before any sequencing was done, the ViraFEST assay used viral peptide pools to expand antigen-specific CD4+ T cells. Having been cultured for approximately ten days, the cells underwent CD4+ T cell isolation. Vaccinated recipients, who were negative for nucleocapsid antibodies, had no history of SARS-CoV-2 infection. The clonotype comes from a human donor who received a COVID-19 vaccine. The specimen was CD4+ T cells from PBMCs cultured with HCoV-NL63 spike peptides, collected before COVID-19 vaccination. This chain connects TRBV7-8 to TRBJ1-2, with 8 bases that match TRBD1. The CDR3 is CASSLDGQGVGYTF. CDR3 sequence (DNA): TGTGCCAGCAGCTTAGACGGACAGGGAGTCGGCTACACCTTC.